This TCR beta chain was identified during a study of identical twins. V lost 2 bases to trimming and J lost 0 bases, with 10 bases between them. The CDR3 sequence is 16 residues long. In germline, CDR1 is MNHEY, CDR2 SVGEGT. Findings and caveats of the study: The presence of invariant MAIT and iNKT cells could partly confound analyses of zero-insertion sequences.

In the case of this clonotype: Its specificity is not known.

Addition of a universal primer site occurred through template switching, and cDNA carried unique molecular identifiers. TCRdb passed the 5' RACE reads through MiXCR, listing each CDR3 protein once. The sample lists some 500,000 distinct CDR3 sequences, around 9.6% occurring once. These data also formed part of another study, on yellow fever vaccine responses in identical twins.

This receptor was identified in a woman younger than 30 in good health. This chain joins TRBV6-2 or TRBV6-3 and TRBJ2-2; D may correspond to TRBD1 or TRBD2 (6 bases each). The sequenced material came from PBMCs. CDR3 in DNA: TGTGCCAGCAGTTACGGGGGCGGGGCGAACACCGGGGAGCTGTTTTTT. Translating it yields CASSYGGGANTGELFF.